The text below deals with one T cell receptor (beta chain). TCRdb re-derived calls from the reads in MiXCR, one entry per CDR3 protein. The sample holds nearly 650,000 distinct CDR3 sequences, approximately 24% seen once. The data are from a study of T cell repertoires in cytomegalovirus infection. Material: CD8+ T cells from PBMCs. This clonotype originated in a human donor in good health (CMV status not recorded). Some clones in this sample may be carry-over from other donors' samples.

CDR3 coding DNA: TGTGCCAGCAGTTACCCCAGGGGCTCTGGGGCCAACGTCCTGACTTTC. Its protein product is CASSYPRGSGANVLTF. The chain links TRBV6-6 to TRBJ2-6; D possibly corresponds to TRBD1 (6 bases). Between the trimmed V and J ends, which lost 2 bases and 0 bases, there was a span of 8 bases. The CDR3 consists of 16 residues. CDR1 is MNHNY and CDR2 is SVGAGI in the germline V gene (reference sequence).